This entry describes one T cell receptor beta chain. As it was prepared, the TCRbeta library received unique molecular identifiers. One entry per CDR3 protein, called by TCRdb with MiXCR from the PCR reads. The sample carries about 360,000 distinct CDR3 sequences, about 14% recorded once. The data were taken from a study of T-cell reconstitution after alpha-beta-depleted transplantation in children. The CDR3 totals 14 residues. CDR1 is ENHRY, CDR2 SYGVKD, per germline. Trimming cost V 8 bases and J 9 bases, with 20 bases left between them. This TCR was recovered from a human donor who donated a stem cell graft to a child with Fanconi anemia. The source was PBMCs, collected from the stem cell graft. The V and J genes are TRBV10-3 and TRBJ2-1; D unclear. The CDR3 region has the DNA TGTGCCATCGGAGCCGATGGCAGTCGCGCTGAGCAGTTCTTC. Protein: CAIGADGSRAEQFF.